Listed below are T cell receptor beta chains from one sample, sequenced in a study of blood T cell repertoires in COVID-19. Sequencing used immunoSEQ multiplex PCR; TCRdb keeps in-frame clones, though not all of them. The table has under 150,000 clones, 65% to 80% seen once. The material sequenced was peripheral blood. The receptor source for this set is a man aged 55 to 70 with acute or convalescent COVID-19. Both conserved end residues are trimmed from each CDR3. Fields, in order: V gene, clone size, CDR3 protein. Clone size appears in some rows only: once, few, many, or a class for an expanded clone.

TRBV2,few,ASSVGSNYGYT
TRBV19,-,ASSLAYYNEQF
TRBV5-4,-,ASSIRLAGTDTQY
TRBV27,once,ASSLVRVAGGLETQY
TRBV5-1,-,ASELAGASYNEQF
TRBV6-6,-,ASNGQGASGANVLT
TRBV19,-,ASSAGRSYEQY
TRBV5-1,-,ASSLDYSTGELF
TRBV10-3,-,AISESGGLAATDTQY
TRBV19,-,ASSRTGADNSPLH
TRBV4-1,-,ASSQEAHRAGNTIY
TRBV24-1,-,ATSDSRAYEQY
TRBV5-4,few,ASSLRDRGLQETQY
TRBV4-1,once,ASSQGLQNYNEQF
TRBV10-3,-,AISGTSGRNTDTQY
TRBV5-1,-,ASSLDRGYYEQY
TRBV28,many,ASGYGGVSPLH
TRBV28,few,ASRRGSQETQY
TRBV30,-,AWSLPASDEQY
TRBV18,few,ASTHGQGGYEQY
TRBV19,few,ASSRPTGENYGYT
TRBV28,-,ASSLLGDGEKLF
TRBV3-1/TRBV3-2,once,ASSQEAAGVSAGELF
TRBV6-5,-,ASRPRGNLYEQY
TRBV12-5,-,ASGLGQGAATNEKLF
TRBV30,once,AWSVQAEQY
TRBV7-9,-,ASSLVASGPNEQF
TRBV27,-,ASSRHLNTEAF
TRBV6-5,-,ASTRGWRLDSPLH
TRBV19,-,ASSPGLLLEQY
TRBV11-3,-,ASSLAGLDSYEQY
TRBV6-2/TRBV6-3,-,ASSLTPGTGGREQY
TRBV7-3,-,ASSLSVRGGEQF
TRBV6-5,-,ASSHQREKDEQF
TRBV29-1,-,SVEETSGIREQF
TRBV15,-,ATSRDLGGVGNTIY
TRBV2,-,AGGGTGWNEQF
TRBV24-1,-,ATSEPTSGSETQY
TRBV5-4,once,ASSLARDTQY
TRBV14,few,ASSQERTGTSGSNEQF
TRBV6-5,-,ASRRLENTGELF
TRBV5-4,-,ASSLGTSGHYNEQF
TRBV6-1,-,ASSEAGTSEAKNIQY
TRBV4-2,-,ASSQDTVVGSYEQY
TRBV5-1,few,ASSGGTGGVGYGYT
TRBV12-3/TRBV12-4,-,ASSGGIDTQY
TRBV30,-,AWSRPPRDRVYEQY
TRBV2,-,ASSAGGRRDTQY
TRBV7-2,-,ASSIQGSGDTQY
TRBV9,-,ASSKPGEGVNYGYT
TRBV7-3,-,ASSLTGGLRGTGELF
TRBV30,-,AWSKSAYEQY
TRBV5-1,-,ASSLAGETGKLF
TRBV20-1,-,SASAGFMNTEAF
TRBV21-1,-,ASSKALVLPMTSRRRTNTGELF
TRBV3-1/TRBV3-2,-,ASSSDRETQY
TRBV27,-,ASSFNRGAGELF
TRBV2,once,ASSVQGQGYNEQF
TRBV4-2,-,ASSQATANEQF
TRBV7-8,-,ASSLAGAETQY